This T cell receptor beta chain was documented in a study of T cell repertoires in cytomegalovirus infection. Ten or more counts support this clonotype. The CDR3 covers 15 residues. V lost 6 bases, J lost 4 bases, and 13 bases lay in between. TCRdb redid the calling of the reads with MiXCR, one entry per CDR3 protein. Of about 310,000 distinct CDR3 sequences listed, roughly 9.3% were seen once; the top ten hold over 2.5%. The TCR sequence derives from a human donor in good health (CMV status not recorded). Some clones in this sample may be carry-over from other donors' samples. V usage is TRBV12-3 or TRBV12-4 and J usage is TRBJ2-6; D is possibly TRBD2 (5 bases). The sequencing input was PBMCs. The CDR3 bases are TGTGCCAGCAGCCTTAGTTCGGGGGGGGCCAACGTCCTGACTTTC. It encodes CASSLSSGGANVLTF.